These T cell receptor beta chains were read from a single sample in a study of T cells in pancreatic ductal adenocarcinoma. Profiled with immunoSEQ multiplex PCR; TCRdb holds only in-frame clones, not every one. The repertoire has 31,000 or so clones, around 94% of them found once; the top ten carry roughly 2%. Material for sequencing was PBMCs. The receptors come from a human donor with pancreatic ductal adenocarcinoma. Each CDR3 is given without its conserved first and last residue.

TRBV10-2,ASREIAGGPNEQF
TRBV30,AWSVPRVSTGELF
TRBV30,AWSEYNEQF
TRBV6-1,ASRDRSVDEAF
TRBV4-1,ASSQEAGKYGYT
TRBV30,AWSTLLSGYT
TRBV28,ASSRSGTGVYEQY
TRBV6-6,ASSSRVDTQY
TRBV18,ASCSRTSGSTDTQY
TRBV6-1,ASRVGQFYGYT
TRBV18,ASSDRRNNEQF
TRBV4-1,ASSQDAGASNEQF
TRBV9,ASSDGTKRANEQF
TRBV4-1,ASSHPPGLQGEQF
TRBV5-1,ASSPPSYEQY
TRBV19,ASTQWGHRGGAGANVLT
TRBV7-9,ASSPGTPERWNTEAF
TRBV4-2,ASSQEYHSGNTIY
TRBV2,ASSEYRAGNTIY
TRBV7-2,ASTLAGGTEQY
TRBV5-1,ASSLGYRDHEQY
TRBV25-1,ASSDWDSNQPQH
TRBV28,ASSSGQPGGETQY
TRBV7-6,ASSFHVDTEAF
TRBV6-1,ASSESMGIDGYT
TRBV7-9,ASSPTGENEQY
TRBV11-1,ASSLAGQRQETQY
TRBV19,ASTPGPGQYNEQF
TRBV19,ASSRGEGLSSYNEQF
TRBV7-3,ASSLGGKETQY
TRBV19,ASNRDRYTEAF
TRBV28,ASSGTSGRQY
TRBV11-1,ASSFQMNTEAF
TRBV2,ASSPTLGQQF
TRBV20-1,SASTRNEQY
TRBV30,AWSTGTGNTDTQY
TRBV7-9,ASSLGQTNTGELF
TRBV2,ASSFSIGEQY
TRBV6-5,ASSPRFSTYNEQF
TRBV21-1,ASSKVGQGLTEAF
TRBV5-4,ASSNRLWGAGANVLT
TRBV5-5,ASSPTVADSYNEQF
TRBV5-1,ASSLAGRVYEQY
TRBV27,ASSSAEVNTEAF
TRBV5-1,ASSLGGYRNGRAKNIQY
TRBV5-4,ASSLDGQRGYT
TRBV7-2,ASSLGGGGEQY
TRBV7-2,ASSLGTGPSGNTIY
TRBV7-2,ASSLKGVTEAF
TRBV4-1,ASSQRLGAYNEQF